This T cell receptor beta chain comes out of a study of cytomegalovirus exposure and HLA in healthy donors. The study, taken as a whole, reports: DRB1 showed the most TCR associations and HLA-C the fewest in a later analysis, as rates varied by HLA locus. Clonal expansion was found to be greater in HLA-associated TCR beta chains than in equally common others in a later analysis. Among the most significant clusters, several appeared linked to common viral pathogens in a later analysis.

As regards this clone: Its antigen is unidentified.

Vbeta (60) and Jbeta (13) primers were used in the PCR. Original processing methods: Unique TCR beta chains totaled approximately 83 million in a later count, with around 10 million of them shared. Repertoires were generated with immunoSEQ multiplex PCR, while TCRdb's copy carries only in-frame clones and drops some. V and J calls and clone size are copied from that table; D and trimming were computed from the DNA. Among about 210,000 clones listed, 60% to 80% were seen once. The CDR3 spans 16 residues. The germline CDR1 and CDR2 sequences are MNHEY and SMNVEV (reference sequence). Material: PBMCs. The chain combines TRBV27 with TRBJ2-5; D unresolved. The DNA end is a closer match to TRBJ2-7, so the J assignment may be wrong. The receptor was isolated from a male donor in good health and CMV-seronegative. CDR3 nucleotide sequence: TGTGCCAGCAGTTTATATCTCCAGGCGAGCTCCTACGAGCAGTACTTC. Its translation is CASSLYLQASSYEQYF.